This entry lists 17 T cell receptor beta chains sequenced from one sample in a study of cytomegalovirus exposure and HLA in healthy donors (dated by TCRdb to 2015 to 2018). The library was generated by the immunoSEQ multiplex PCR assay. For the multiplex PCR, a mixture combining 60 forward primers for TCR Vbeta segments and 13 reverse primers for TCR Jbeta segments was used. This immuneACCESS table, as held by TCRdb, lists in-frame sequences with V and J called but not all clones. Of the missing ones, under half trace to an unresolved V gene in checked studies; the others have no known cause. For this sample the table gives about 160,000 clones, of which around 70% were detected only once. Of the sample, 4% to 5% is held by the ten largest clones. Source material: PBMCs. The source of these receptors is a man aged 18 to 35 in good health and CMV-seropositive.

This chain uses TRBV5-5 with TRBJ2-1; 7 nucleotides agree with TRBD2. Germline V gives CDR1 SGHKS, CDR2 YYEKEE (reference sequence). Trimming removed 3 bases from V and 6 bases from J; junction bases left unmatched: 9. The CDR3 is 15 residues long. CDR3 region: CASSWSASGLNEQFF. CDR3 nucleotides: TGTGCCAGCAGCTGGTCGGCTAGCGGCCTCAATGAGCAGTTCTTC.

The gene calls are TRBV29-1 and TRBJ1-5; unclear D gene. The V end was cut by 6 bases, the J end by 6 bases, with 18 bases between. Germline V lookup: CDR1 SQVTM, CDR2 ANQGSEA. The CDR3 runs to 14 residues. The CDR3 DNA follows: TGCAGCGTAACTCCGGGATCTGGAGGTCAGCCCCAGCATTTT. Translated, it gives CSVTPGSGGQPQHF. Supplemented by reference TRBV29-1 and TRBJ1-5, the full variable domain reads SAVISQKPSRDICQRGTSLTIQCQVDSQVTMMFWYRQQPGQSLTLIATANQGSEATYESGFVIDKFPISRPNLTFSTLTVSNMSPEDSSIYLCSVTPGSGGQPQHFGDGTRLSIL.

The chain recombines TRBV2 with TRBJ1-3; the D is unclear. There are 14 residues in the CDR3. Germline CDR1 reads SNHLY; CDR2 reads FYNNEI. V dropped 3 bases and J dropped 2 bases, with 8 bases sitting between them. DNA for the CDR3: TGTGCCAGCAGTGACTCGCGGGCTGGAAACACCATATATTTT. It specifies CASSDSRAGNTIYF.

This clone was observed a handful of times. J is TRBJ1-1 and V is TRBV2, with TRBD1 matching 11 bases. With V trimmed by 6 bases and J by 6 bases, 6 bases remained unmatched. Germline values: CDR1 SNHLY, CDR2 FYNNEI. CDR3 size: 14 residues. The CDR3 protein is CASSLGGQGAEAFF. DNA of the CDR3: TGTGCCAGCAGCCTGGGGGGACAGGGGGCTGAAGCTTTCTTT.

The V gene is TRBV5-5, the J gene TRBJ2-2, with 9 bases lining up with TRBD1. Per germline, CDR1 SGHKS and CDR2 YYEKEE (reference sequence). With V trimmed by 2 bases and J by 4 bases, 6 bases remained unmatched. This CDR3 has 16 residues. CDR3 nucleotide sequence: TGTGCCAGCAGCTTCGCCGGGACAGGGACCACCGGGGAGCTGTTTTTT. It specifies CASSFAGTGTTGELFF.

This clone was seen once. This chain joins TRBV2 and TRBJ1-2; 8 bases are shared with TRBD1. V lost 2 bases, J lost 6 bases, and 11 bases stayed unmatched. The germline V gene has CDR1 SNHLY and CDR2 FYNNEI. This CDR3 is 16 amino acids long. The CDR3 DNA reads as TGTGCCAGCAGTGAAACGTTGTCAGGGGGCGCCGATGGCTACACCTTC. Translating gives CASSETLSGGADGYTF.

The CDR3 DNA reads TGTGCCAGCTCACCTCCTAGGACAGGGGGCATCACTGAAGCTTTCTTT. Residues: CASSPPRTGGITEAFF. The genes are TRBV18 and TRBJ1-1, with TRBD1 matching 11 bases. The CDR3 covers 16 residues. After removal of 3 bases from V and 4 bases from J, the junction contained 7 bases not matched to a gene. CDR1 and CDR2 (germline): KGHSH, LQKENI.

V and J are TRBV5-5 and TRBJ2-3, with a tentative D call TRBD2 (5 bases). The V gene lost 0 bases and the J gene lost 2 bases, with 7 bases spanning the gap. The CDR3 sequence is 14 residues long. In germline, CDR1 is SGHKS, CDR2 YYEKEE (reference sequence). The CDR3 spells CASSLVRVTDTQYF. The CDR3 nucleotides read TGTGCCAGCAGCTTGGTGCGGGTCACAGATACGCAGTATTTT. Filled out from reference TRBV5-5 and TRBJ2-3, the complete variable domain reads DAGVTQSPTHLIKTRGQQVTLRCSPISGHKSVSWYQQVLGQGPQFIFQYYEKEERGRGNFPDRFSARQFPNYSSELNVNALLLGDSALYLCASSLVRVTDTQYFGPGTRLTVL.

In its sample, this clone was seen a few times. CDR3 in amino acids: CASSPSSTGTAFF. The CDR3 DNA reads TGTGCCAGCAGTCCCTCCTCGACAGGAACGGCTTTCTTT. V and J are TRBV27 and TRBJ1-1; D may be TRBD1 (6 bases). The germline V gene encodes CDR1 MNHEY and CDR2 SMNVEV (reference sequence). CDR3 length: 13 amino acids. The V and J ends lost 5 bases and 11 bases respectively, with 18 bases between them.

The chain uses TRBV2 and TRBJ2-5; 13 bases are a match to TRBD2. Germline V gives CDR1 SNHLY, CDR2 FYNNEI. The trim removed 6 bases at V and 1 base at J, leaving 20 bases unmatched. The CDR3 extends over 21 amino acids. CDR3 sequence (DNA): TGTGCCAGCAGAGCTTTACAACTAGCGGGAGGGGATAAACCCTCCCAAGAGACCCAGTACTTC. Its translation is CASRALQLAGGDKPSQETQYF.

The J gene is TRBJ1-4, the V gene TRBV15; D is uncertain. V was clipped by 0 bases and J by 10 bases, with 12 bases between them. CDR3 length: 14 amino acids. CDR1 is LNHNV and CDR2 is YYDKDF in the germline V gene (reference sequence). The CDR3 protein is CATSRDSPGGKLFF. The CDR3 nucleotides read TGTGCCACCAGCAGAGATTCCCCCGGTGGAAAACTGTTTTTT.

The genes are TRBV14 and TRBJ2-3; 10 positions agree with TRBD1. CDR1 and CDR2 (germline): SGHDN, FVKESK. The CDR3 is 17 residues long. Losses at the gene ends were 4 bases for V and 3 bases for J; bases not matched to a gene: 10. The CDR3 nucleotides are TGTGCCAGCAGCCCCCCTGGGGCGGGACAGGGGACAGATACGCAGTATTTT. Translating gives CASSPPGAGQGTDTQYF.

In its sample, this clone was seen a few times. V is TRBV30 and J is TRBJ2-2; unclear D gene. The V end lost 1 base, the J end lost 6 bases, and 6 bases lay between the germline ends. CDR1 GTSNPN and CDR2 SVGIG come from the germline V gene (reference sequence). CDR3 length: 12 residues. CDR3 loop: CAWSGLAGELFF. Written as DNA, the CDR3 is TGTGCCTGGAGTGGGCTGGCCGGGGAGCTGTTTTTT.

The CDR3 region is CASSIRGGDTEAFF. DNA of the CDR3: TGTGCCAGTAGTATTCGAGGGGGGGACACTGAAGCTTTCTTT. This chain connects TRBV19 to TRBJ1-1, with D perhaps matching TRBD1 (6 bases). Per germline, CDR1 LNHDA and CDR2 SQIVND (reference sequence). V shed 3 bases and J shed 3 bases, with 11 bases lying between them. CDR3 length: 14 residues.

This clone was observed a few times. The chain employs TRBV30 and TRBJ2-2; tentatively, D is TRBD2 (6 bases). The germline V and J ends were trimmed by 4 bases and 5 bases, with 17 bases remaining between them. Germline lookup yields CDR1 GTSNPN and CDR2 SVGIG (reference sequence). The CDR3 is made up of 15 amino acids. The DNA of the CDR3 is TGTGCCTGGAACCGCGGGGACTTCCAAACCGGGGAGCTGTTTTTT. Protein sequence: CAWNRGDFQTGELFF.

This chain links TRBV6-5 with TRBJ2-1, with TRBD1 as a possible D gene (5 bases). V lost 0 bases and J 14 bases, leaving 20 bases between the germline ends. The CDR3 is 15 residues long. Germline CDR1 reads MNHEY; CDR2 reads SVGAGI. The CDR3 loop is CASSYSGSDIQAEFF. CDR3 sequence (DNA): TGTGCCAGCAGTTACTCTGGTAGTGATATACAGGCGGAGTTCTTC.

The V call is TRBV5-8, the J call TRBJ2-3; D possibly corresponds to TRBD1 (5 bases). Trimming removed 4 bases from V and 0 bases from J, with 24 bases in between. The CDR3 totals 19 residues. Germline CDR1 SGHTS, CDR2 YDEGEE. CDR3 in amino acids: CASSLPEQALRASTDTQYF. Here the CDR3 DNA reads TGTGCCAGCAGCCTACCGGAACAGGCGTTACGTGCTAGCACAGATACGCAGTATTTT.